This T cell receptor (beta chain) was observed in a study of beta chain features in type 1 diabetes. The CDR3 is made up of 19 amino acids. Investigators reverse transcribed all isolated RNA, so they sequenced expressed TCRB transcripts. Some clones are missing from TCRdb's copy, which holds only in-frame ones; the method was immunoSEQ multiplex PCR. Of 130,000 or so clones in the sample, roughly 9.7% were seen once. The chain combines TRBV21-1 with TRBJ2-6; the table names TRBD1, a call not compared with the DNA. TRBV21-1 is annotated as a pseudogene. Source material: central memory CD4+ T cells from blood. This receptor was taken from a middle-aged woman in good health. The CDR3, as DNA: TGTGCCAGCAGCAAAGGAGGCAGGGCCCAGTTCTCTGGGGCCAACGTCCTGACTTTC. This encodes CASSKGGRAQFSGANVLTF.